This T cell receptor (beta chain) was identified during a study of OX40 agonist ivuxolimab in advanced cancers. Across the whole study: Patients were dosed with the agonistic anti-OX40 (CD134) antibody ivuxolimab. Patient treatment consisted of intravenous ivuxolimab administration every 2 weeks at 0.01 to 10 mg/kg. General study points: It was also the case that some nonresponders had low normalized T-cell clonal expansion. At 0.1 to 3.0 mg/kg and by week 6, CD4+ and CD8+ T cells in the blood had expanded clonally.

V was shortened by 4 bases and J by 7 bases, with 10 bases between the two germline ends. There are 13 residues in the CDR3. The germline gives CDR1 SGHDN, CDR2 FVKESK. The data were produced by immunoSEQ multiplex PCR, yet TCRdb's version contains in-frame clones alone and is incomplete. The sample holds over 300 clones, around 64% seen once. A word on this clone: Its antigen is unidentified.

This TCR came from an adult with an advanced solid tumor such as melanoma, head and neck, liver or kidney cancer. The sample was gathered in a trial of the OX40 agonist ivuxolimab. V is TRBV14 and J is TRBJ2-2; a weak D match, TRBD2 (5 bases). The CDR3 loop reads CASSLVGIGELFF. The CDR3 region has the DNA TGTGCCAGCAGCCTAGTCGGGATCGGGGAGCTGTTTTTT.